A selection of T cell receptor beta chains follows, all from one sample in a study of blood T cells in healthy people across ages. TCRdb reprocessed the 5' RACE reads with MiXCR, giving one entry per CDR3 protein. The table lists 700,000 or so distinct CDR3 sequences, around a fifth of them singletons. The sequencing sample was made of blood. These receptors all come from a man between 65 and 80 years old in good health. Both conserved end residues are part of each CDR3. D genes are given only for firm matches. Some rows have no size entry. The others give once, few or many, or a class for an expanded clone.

TRBJ2-1,.,.,TRBV4-1,CASSQDLGPPYNEQFF,TGCGCCAGCAGCCAAGATCTTGGACCCCCATACAATGAGCAGTTCTTC
TRBJ2-1,TRBD1,.,TRBV24-1,CATSVATGASSYNEQFF,TGTGCCACCAGTGTTGCGACAGGGGCGAGCTCCTACAATGAGCAGTTCTTC
TRBJ1-4,.,many,TRBV28,CASSFPGARDEKLFF,TGTGCCAGCAGTTTTCCGGGGGCCAGGGATGAAAAACTGTTTTTT
TRBJ2-5,TRBD1,.,TRBV5-1,CASKETQGAETQYF,TGCGCCAGTAAAGAGACGCAGGGGGCAGAGACCCAGTACTTC
TRBJ2-3,TRBD2,few,TRBV12-3/TRBV12-4,CASSYTPGGSDTQYF,TGTGCCAGCAGTTATACCCCGGGGGGATCAGATACGCAGTATTTT
TRBJ2-1,.,.,TRBV7-9,CASSLLRRSYNEQFF,TGTGCCAGCAGCTTACTCCGCAGGAGCTACAATGAGCAGTTCTTC
TRBJ1-2,.,few,TRBV3-1,CASSRTDLYGYTF,TGTGCCAGCAGCCGGACAGACCTCTATGGCTACACCTTC
TRBJ2-4,.,few,TRBV14,CASSQRPLAKNIQYF,TGTGCCAGCAGCCAACGCCCCCTAGCCAAAAACATTCAGTACTTC
TRBJ2-5,.,few,TRBV7-3,CASSLGVLGGKETQYF,TGTGCCAGCAGCTTAGGGGTCCTAGGGGGGAAAGAGACCCAGTACTTC
TRBJ1-4,TRBD1,many,TRBV5-1,CASSDQGAPVTNEKLFF,TGCGCCAGCAGCGACCAGGGGGCGCCGGTCACTAATGAAAAACTGTTTTTT
TRBJ1-4,.,.,TRBV5-6,CASSFVWDNEKLFF,TGTGCCAGCAGCTTCGTATGGGATAATGAAAAACTGTTTTTT
TRBJ2-1,.,.,TRBV9,CASSSERRTYNEQFF,TGTGCCAGCAGCTCAGAGCGGAGGACATACAATGAGCAGTTCTTC
TRBJ2-2,TRBD1,.,TRBV6-1,CASRKPGQGSTGELFF,TGTGCCAGCAGAAAACCGGGACAGGGATCCACCGGGGAGCTGTTTTTT
TRBJ2-3,.,.,TRBV7-6,CASSLYGESTDTQYF,TGTGCCAGCAGCTTATACGGGGAAAGCACAGATACGCAGTATTTT
TRBJ2-3,.,.,TRBV12-3/TRBV12-4,CVSRRGRTTDTQYF,TGTGTCAGCAGACGGGGCAGGACCACAGATACGCAGTATTTT
TRBJ2-3,TRBD1,.,TRBV24-1,CATSDTRQGSTDTQYF,TGTGCCACCAGTGATACGCGACAGGGGAGCACAGATACGCAGTATTTT
TRBJ2-4,TRBD1,.,TRBV5-1,CASSDPQGVGNIQYF,TGCGCCAGCAGCGACCCTCAGGGGGTAGGAAACATTCAGTACTTC
TRBJ1-1,.,.,TRBV20-1,CSARGWNTEAFF,TGCAGTGCTAGGGGTTGGAACACTGAAGCTTTCTTT
TRBJ2-3,.,few,TRBV19,CASSVATDTQYF,TGTGCCTCCTCCGTAGCTACAGATACGCAGTATTTT
TRBJ1-5,TRBD1,.,TRBV6-1,CASSDWDRHQPQHF,TGTGCCAGCAGTGACTGGGACAGGCATCAGCCCCAGCATTTT
TRBJ1-5,.,many,TRBV20-1,CSAQGNSNQPQHF,TGCAGCGCACAGGGCAATAGCAATCAGCCCCAGCATTTT
TRBJ1-3,.,few,TRBV21-1,CASRLPSGNTIYF,TGTGCCAGCAGGCTACCCTCTGGAAACACCATATATTTT